A selection of T cell receptor beta chains follows, all from one sample in a study of T cell responses to AZD1222 COVID-19 vaccine. Sequencing used immunoSEQ multiplex PCR; TCRdb keeps in-frame clones, though not all of them. The sample holds about 150,000 clones, about 87% seen once. Sequenced material: peripheral blood, taken 28 days after the second AZD1222 dose. The receptor set was obtained from an adult who received the AZD1222 COVID-19 vaccine. Both conserved end residues are part of each CDR3. D genes are given only for firm matches. For some rows the clone size is stated as once, few or many, or as a class when expanded; others skip it.

D: -; size: -; J: TRBJ2-7; V: TRBV5-1; DNA: TGCGCCAGCAGCCCCTTTGGGGAGGGGGCGAAGCTATACGAGCAGTACTTC; CDR3: CASSPFGEGAKLYEQYF
D: -; size: -; J: TRBJ2-7; V: TRBV28; DNA: TGTGCCAGCAGTTTAAGGGGCCCTTCCCTAGAGTTC; CDR3: CASSLRGPSLEF
D: -; size: -; J: TRBJ2-7; V: TRBV28; DNA: TGTGCCAGCAGTTTATTCGGCGGCCCTCTCGAGCAGTACTTC; CDR3: CASSLFGGPLEQYF
D: TRBD1; size: -; J: TRBJ1-6; V: TRBV2; DNA: TGTGCCAGCAGAGGATCGGGACAGGGGAGTTCACCCCTCCACTTT; CDR3: CASRGSGQGSSPLHF
D: TRBD2; size: -; J: TRBJ2-1; V: TRBV7-3; DNA: TGTGCCAGCAGCTTTAGTGGAGTAGCGGGGGCGGATGAGCAGTTCTTC; CDR3: CASSFSGVAGADEQFF
D: -; size: -; J: TRBJ1-2; V: TRBV30; DNA: TGTGCCTGGAGCGGAACTAACTATGGCTACACCTTC; CDR3: CAWSGTNYGYTF
D: TRBD1; size: -; J: TRBJ2-3; V: TRBV4-1; DNA: TGCGCCAGCAGCGAGGGGGACAGACGGGTTGGGCGACCCCCCACAGATACGCAGTATTTT; CDR3: CASSEGDRRVGRPPTDTQYF
D: TRBD1; size: -; J: TRBJ1-5; V: TRBV30; DNA: TGTGCCTGGAATCTCGGCGGGACAGGGGACCAGCCCCAGCATTTT; CDR3: CAWNLGGTGDQPQHF
D: TRBD2; size: once; J: TRBJ2-7; V: TRBV28; DNA: TGTGCCAGCAGTTTGCTAGCGGGAGGGTACGAGCAGTACTTC; CDR3: CASSLLAGGYEQYF
D: TRBD2; size: -; J: TRBJ2-1; V: TRBV18; DNA: TGTGCCAGCTCACCACTGGGTCGGACTAGCGGGGATTACAATGAGCAGTTCTTC; CDR3: CASSPLGRTSGDYNEQFF
D: -; size: -; J: TRBJ1-3; V: TRBV9; DNA: TGTGCCAGCAGCGAAGGGAGAAGCTCTGGAAACACCATATATTTT; CDR3: CASSEGRSSGNTIYF
D: TRBD2; size: -; J: TRBJ2-7; V: TRBV7-2; DNA: TGTGCCAGCAGCTCTCAAGCGGGAGGGCCAACCTACGAGCAGTACTTC; CDR3: CASSSQAGGPTYEQYF
D: -; size: -; J: TRBJ2-1; V: TRBV15; DNA: TGTGCCACCAGCATAGACCGGACTGTGAGGAATGAGCAGTTCTTC; CDR3: CATSIDRTVRNEQFF
D: -; size: -; J: TRBJ2-6; V: TRBV4-1; DNA: TGCGCCAGCAGCAACACCCCGGGAACCGGGAGCAGATCCTCTGGGGCCAACGTCCTGACTTTC; CDR3: CASSNTPGTGSRSSGANVLTF
D: -; size: -; J: TRBJ1-1; V: TRBV28; DNA: TGTGCCAGCAGTTTATTGAGGGTGGCGGTCACTGAAGCTTTCTTT; CDR3: CASSLLRVAVTEAFF
D: -; size: -; J: TRBJ2-3; V: TRBV5-1; DNA: TGCGCCAGCAGCTCCGGGACCGGCCTGATGACAGATACGCAGTATTTT; CDR3: CASSSGTGLMTDTQYF
D: -; size: -; J: TRBJ2-1; V: TRBV7-9; DNA: TGTGCCAGCAGTTATCCCTTGACTAGGTCAAGCTCCTACAATGAGCAGTTCTTC; CDR3: CASSYPLTRSSSYNEQFF
D: -; size: -; J: TRBJ1-2; V: TRBV5-4; DNA: TGTGCCAGCAGCTTGAAGGGGGGGAATGGCTACACCTTC; CDR3: CASSLKGGNGYTF
D: TRBD1; size: -; J: TRBJ1-5; V: TRBV18; DNA: TGTGCCAGCTCCGAGGGACAGAACAATCAGCCCCAGCATTTT; CDR3: CASSEGQNNQPQHF
D: TRBD2; size: -; J: TRBJ2-3; V: TRBV7-9; DNA: TGTGCCAGCAGCTCTCTAGCGGGAGGGCCGACCCCCAAAGATACGCAGTATTTT; CDR3: CASSSLAGGPTPKDTQYF
D: TRBD1; size: -; J: TRBJ1-5; V: TRBV28; DNA: TGTGCCAGCAGTCCCGGGACAGGGGGCAAGGTTTGGCAGCCCCAGCATTTT; CDR3: CASSPGTGGKVWQPQHF
D: TRBD1; size: -; J: TRBJ2-1; V: TRBV25-1; DNA: TGTGCCAGCAGAATGACAGGGCCCTACAATGAGCAGTTCTTC; CDR3: CASRMTGPYNEQFF
D: -; size: few; J: TRBJ1-2; V: TRBV20-1; DNA: TGCAGTGCTAGTCCCTATGTGGGGGGAAACTATGGCTACACCTTC; CDR3: CSASPYVGGNYGYTF
D: -; size: -; J: TRBJ1-1; V: TRBV30; DNA: TGTGCCTGGTCGATGGATGGGTGGACTGAAGCTTTCTTT; CDR3: CAWSMDGWTEAFF
D: -; size: -; J: TRBJ2-2; V: TRBV5-4; DNA: TGTGCCAGCAGCCCGGGACGGCAGAACACCGGGGAGCTGTTTTTT; CDR3: CASSPGRQNTGELFF
D: -; size: -; J: TRBJ1-5; V: TRBV28; DNA: TGTGCCAGCAACGGCTTTCAGGGGCGATATAGCAATCAGCCCCAGCATTTT; CDR3: CASNGFQGRYSNQPQHF
D: TRBD1; size: -; J: TRBJ1-1; V: TRBV12-3/TRBV12-4; DNA: TGTGCCAGCAGGGACAGGGGAAGCACTGAAGCTTTCTTT; CDR3: CASRDRGSTEAFF
D: -; size: -; J: TRBJ1-2; V: TRBV28; DNA: TGTGCCAGCAGTTTAAGTTGGGAGCAGGGCTACACCTTC; CDR3: CASSLSWEQGYTF
D: -; size: -; J: TRBJ2-5; V: TRBV7-2; DNA: TGTGCCAGCGGCGGGCGGCAGGCGGGGACCCAGTACTTC; CDR3: CASGGRQAGTQYF
D: -; size: -; J: TRBJ1-1; V: TRBV3-1/TRBV3-2; DNA: TGTGCCAGCGATCCGGGCCGGGGGATTAACACTGAAGCTTTCTTT; CDR3: CASDPGRGINTEAFF
D: -; size: large; J: TRBJ2-1; V: TRBV5-6; DNA: TGTGCCAGCAGCTACTCCGCGACCCCTAGGAATGAGCAGTTCTTC; CDR3: CASSYSATPRNEQFF
D: -; size: -; J: TRBJ1-2; V: TRBV20-1; DNA: TGCAGTGCCCCCGGGACATCTGGCTACACCTTC; CDR3: CSAPGTSGYTF
D: TRBD1; size: -; J: TRBJ1-2; V: TRBV2; DNA: TGTGCCAGCAGTGCGGACAGGGGACCCTATGGCTACACCTTC; CDR3: CASSADRGPYGYTF
D: TRBD1; size: -; J: TRBJ1-5; V: TRBV19; DNA: TGTGCCAGTACCCGCGACAGGGGGCCGGAGCCCCAGCATTTT; CDR3: CASTRDRGPEPQHF
D: -; size: few; J: TRBJ1-2; V: TRBV7-2; DNA: TGTGCCAGCAGCTTTTCGGAGGCCAACTACACCTTC; CDR3: CASSFSEANYTF
D: -; size: -; J: TRBJ2-7; V: TRBV24-1; DNA: TGTGCCACCATGGGGGAGAACCCCTACGAGCAGTACTTC; CDR3: CATMGENPYEQYF
D: TRBD1; size: once; J: TRBJ1-4; V: TRBV29-1; DNA: TGCAGCGTCGGATTAACAGGGGTAGTTAATGAAAAACTGTTTTTT; CDR3: CSVGLTGVVNEKLFF
D: -; size: -; J: TRBJ1-3; V: TRBV6-2/TRBV6-3; DNA: TGTGCCAGCAGTAGGAGGACGGGCTCTGGAAACACCATATATTTT; CDR3: CASSRRTGSGNTIYF
D: -; size: -; J: TRBJ2-3; V: TRBV10-3; DNA: TGTGCCATCAAGGTTCAGGAGGCAGATACGCAGTATTTT; CDR3: CAIKVQEADTQYF
D: TRBD2; size: -; J: TRBJ2-1; V: TRBV14; DNA: TGTGCCAGCAGCCAGAGGACTAGCGGGAGTGGTGATGAGCAGTTCTTC; CDR3: CASSQRTSGSGDEQFF
D: -; size: -; J: TRBJ2-7; V: TRBV7-9; DNA: TGTGCCAGCAGCTTAGACAGGACCTACGAGCAGTACTTC; CDR3: CASSLDRTYEQYF
D: -; size: -; J: TRBJ1-1; V: TRBV2; DNA: TGTGCCAGCAGTGGACAGATGAACACTGAAGCTTTCTTT; CDR3: CASSGQMNTEAFF
D: -; size: -; J: TRBJ2-1; V: TRBV29-1; DNA: TGCAGCGTTATTGACCCCAGCTCCTACAATGAGCAGTTCTTC; CDR3: CSVIDPSSYNEQFF
D: -; size: -; J: TRBJ1-2; V: TRBV9; DNA: TGTGCCAGCAGCCCGGGGGGGGAATACTATGGCTACACCTTC; CDR3: CASSPGGEYYGYTF
D: -; size: -; J: TRBJ1-2; V: TRBV14; DNA: TGTGCCAGCAGCCAAGAAGGGCCAGGCGTCTATGGCTACACCTTC; CDR3: CASSQEGPGVYGYTF
D: TRBD2; size: -; J: TRBJ2-5; V: TRBV5-6; DNA: TGTGCCAGCAGAAAAAATTTAGCGGGGATACAAGAGACCCAGTACTTC; CDR3: CASRKNLAGIQETQYF
D: TRBD1; size: -; J: TRBJ2-2; V: TRBV9; DNA: TGTGCCAGCAGCGTACCCCAGGGGGCCCCGAACACCGGGGAGCTGTTTTTT; CDR3: CASSVPQGAPNTGELFF
D: -; size: -; J: TRBJ2-2; V: TRBV7-2; DNA: TGTGCCAGCAGCCCAGCGGGCGCAGGGAAGCTGTTTTTT; CDR3: CASSPAGAGKLFF
D: -; size: -; J: TRBJ2-2; V: TRBV2; DNA: TGTGCCAGCAGTGTTGCCGTTACCGGGGAGCTGTTTTTT; CDR3: CASSVAVTGELFF
D: -; size: -; J: TRBJ2-1; V: TRBV14; DNA: TGTGCCAGCAGCCAACAACGGACCTGGCGCGGTGAGCAGTTCTTC; CDR3: CASSQQRTWRGEQFF
D: TRBD2; size: -; J: TRBJ2-1; V: TRBV28; DNA: TGTGCCAGCAGTTTACCTAGCGGAAACTACAATGAGCAGTTCTTC; CDR3: CASSLPSGNYNEQFF
D: -; size: -; J: TRBJ1-5; V: TRBV18; DNA: TGTGCCAGCTCACCGGGTGGGGACAATCAGCCCCAGCATTTT; CDR3: CASSPGGDNQPQHF
D: -; size: -; J: TRBJ1-2; V: TRBV6-5; DNA: TGTGCCAGCAGTCAACGGCTCTGGTATGGCTACACCTTC; CDR3: CASSQRLWYGYTF
D: TRBD1; size: -; J: TRBJ1-4; V: TRBV9; DNA: TGTGCCAGCAGCCTTTCAGGGGGCGGCACTAATGAAAAACTGTTTTTT; CDR3: CASSLSGGGTNEKLFF
D: -; size: few; J: TRBJ2-3; V: TRBV14; DNA: TGTGCCAGCAGCCAAGATAGGATGTCGGATTCCACAGATACGCAGTATTTT; CDR3: CASSQDRMSDSTDTQYF
D: TRBD2; size: -; J: TRBJ2-1; V: TRBV28; DNA: TGTGCCAGCAGCCAAAGCGGGAGTTTCTACAATGAGCAGTTCTTC; CDR3: CASSQSGSFYNEQFF
D: -; size: -; J: TRBJ2-3; V: TRBV5-1; DNA: TGCGCCAGCAGCTTGGCGGCGGCGGGCACAGATACGCAGTATTTT; CDR3: CASSLAAAGTDTQYF
D: -; size: few; J: TRBJ2-5; V: TRBV5-6; DNA: TGTGCCAGCAGCTTGGGGGCCGAGTGGACCCAGTACTTC; CDR3: CASSLGAEWTQYF
D: -; size: once; J: TRBJ2-3; V: TRBV19; DNA: TGTGCCAGTAGTATGGCAGGCACAGATACGCAGTATTTT; CDR3: CASSMAGTDTQYF